These T cell receptor beta chains were read from a single sample in a study of blood T cell repertoires in COVID-19. Only in-frame clones appear in the TCRdb table, and some are missing; sequencing was by immunoSEQ multiplex PCR. Of 88,000 or so clones listed, roughly 80% were seen once; the top ten hold nearly 25%. Source material: peripheral blood. Every receptor here comes from a human donor in a cohort sampled during active COVID-19. Both conserved end residues are trimmed from each CDR3.

v_gene	j_gene	CDR3aa
TRBV29-1	TRBJ2-1	SAAGAWGLPYNEQF
TRBV18	TRBJ1-1	ASSPLGQGNTEAF
TRBV7-8	TRBJ2-1	ASSPFPRGGLYNEQF
TRBV9	TRBJ2-1	ASSTQTSTEQF
TRBV19	TRBJ1-1	ASSRGVNTEAF
TRBV18	TRBJ2-1	ASSPQAGGGAHNEQF
TRBV10-1	TRBJ2-4	ASSGWQRVAKNIQY
TRBV19	TRBJ2-2	ASKGARRNTGELF
TRBV5-3	TRBJ2-7	ARMPGEGSGRTNYEQY
TRBV5-1	TRBJ1-2	ASSLAGSDGYT
TRBV9	TRBJ2-1	ASSTPGLASVEQF
TRBV11-2	TRBJ2-3	ASTRGGLSTDTQY
TRBV5-1	TRBJ1-2	ASSSAERGFGGYT
TRBV21-1	TRBJ2-7	ASSTVPGQGLIAGHYEQY
TRBV6-5	TRBJ1-1	ASSKLGQNTEAF
TRBV5-1	TRBJ2-6	ASSLATGANVLT
TRBV6-4	TRBJ2-4	ASSEGGRLWY
TRBV7-9	TRBJ1-1	ASSPVEGAEAF
TRBV30	TRBJ2-1	AWISTGGGF
TRBV6-5	TRBJ1-1	ASSRTNAEAF
TRBV5-1	TRBJ1-2	ASSTGAGYYGYT
TRBV11-2	TRBJ1-2	ASSLDRTGKGYT
TRBV11-2	TRBJ2-1	ASSGGQGSGEQF
TRBV27	TRBJ2-7	ASSDHREQY
TRBV5-4	TRBJ2-3	ASSLGLARTDTQY
TRBV9	TRBJ1-6	ASSVDRGTGSPLH
TRBV28	TRBJ2-2	ASSSGGGPGTGELF
TRBV5-1	TRBJ2-7	ASSPDGTGDEQY
TRBV9	TRBJ1-1	ASSVVFGVGTEAF
TRBV3-1/TRBV3-2	TRBJ1-1	ASSLLGGANTEAF
TRBV28	TRBJ2-1	ASRDPGQGIHNEQF
TRBV29-1	TRBJ2-7	SVGGGVGISSYEQY
TRBV27	TRBJ2-3	ASSRDFSTDTQY
TRBV19	TRBJ1-2	ATSMTVGYGYT
TRBV6-5	TRBJ1-1	ASSYSRGQLNTEAF
TRBV7-9	TRBJ2-1	ASSLGGGIASSNNEQF
TRBV5-1	TRBJ2-2	ASSLDVTENTGELF
TRBV10-3	TRBJ2-1	AISELAGYNEQF
TRBV28	TRBJ1-6	ASSLAGQGDNSPLH
TRBV2	TRBJ1-6	ASSATPPFGTAPDSPLH
TRBV28	TRBJ1-1	ASRPSGTGVEAF
TRBV19	TRBJ2-1	ASSVGTSGSNEQF
TRBV9	TRBJ2-7	ASSAVGYEQY
TRBV29-1	TRBJ1-2	SVEVGGALGYT
TRBV29-1	TRBJ1-2	SVEVVRGLNYGYT
TRBV5-4	TRBJ2-2	ASSHPTSGTTGELF
TRBV5-1	TRBJ1-1	ASRFARGTNTEAF
TRBV19	TRBJ1-1	ATTDGTGDRAEAF
TRBV24-1	TRBJ2-1	ATSDLNSKTSGGNGEQF